Shown below are 10 T cell receptor beta chains from a single sample sequenced in a study of blood T cell repertoires in COVID-19. TCRdb's copy holds only in-frame clones and misses some; the assay was immunoSEQ multiplex PCR. The table includes about 5,600 clones, about 81% detected once. Sequencing input: peripheral blood. The receptor set was obtained from a human donor in a cohort sampled during active COVID-19.

J is TRBJ1-5 and V is TRBV24-1; 8 bases are a match to TRBD1. The trim removed 3 bases at V and 1 base at J, leaving 4 bases unmatched. The CDR3 runs 16 residues. Looked up from germline, CDR1 is KGHDR and CDR2 is SFDVKD. The CDR3 bases are TGTGCCACCAGTGATCGAAGACAGGGGAGCAATCAGCCCCAGCATTTT. This gives the protein CATSDRRQGSNQPQHF.

This clone has only one observation. The chain links TRBV6-2 or TRBV6-3 to TRBJ2-5; 13 bases line up with TRBD2. The CDR3 loop spans 18 amino acids. V trimming: 5 bases; J trimming: 0 bases; junction bases outside the gene matches: 9. Germline V CDR1 and CDR2: MNHEY, SVGEGT. The CDR3, as DNA: TGTGCCAGCAGTGCCGGGACTAGCGGGGCCCTGTACCAAGAGACCCAGTACTTC. Its translation: CASSAGTSGALYQETQYF.

In its sample, this clone was seen once. The genes are TRBV18 and TRBJ1-2; no clear D gene. Trimming stripped 3 bases from V and 7 bases from J, with 9 bases between. There are 12 residues in the CDR3. Germline V lookup: CDR1 KGHSH, CDR2 LQKENI. Here the CDR3 reads CASSPERSGYTF. The CDR3 nucleotides read TGTGCCAGCTCACCTGAGCGGAGTGGCTACACCTTC.

CDR3 amino acids: CASSWPGQPSGNTIYF. The DNA for the CDR3 is TGTGCCAGTAGTTGGCCGGGACAGCCCTCTGGAAACACCATATATTTT. The chain recombines TRBV19 with TRBJ1-3; 7 positions match TRBD1. The CDR3 is 16 residues long. J gave up 0 bases and V 5 bases, and 7 bases lay outside the gene matches. Per the germline V gene, CDR1 is LNHDA and CDR2 is SQIVND (reference sequence). Complete variable domain (other parts from reference TRBV19 and TRBJ1-3): DGGITQSPKYLFRKEGQNVTLSCEQNLNHDAMYWYRQDPGQGLRLIYYSQIVNDFQKGDIAEGYSVSREKKESFPLTVTSAQKNPTAFYLCASSWPGQPSGNTIYFGEGSWLTVV.

V is TRBV5-6 and J is TRBJ2-1; TRBD2 matches 10 bases. CDR1 and CDR2 from the germline V gene are SGHDT and YYEEEE. The CDR3 sequence is 15 residues long. The V and J ends lost 0 bases and 5 bases, in that order; junction bases with no gene match: 2. CDR3 nucleotide sequence: TGTGCCAGCAGCTTGGGGACTAGCGGTAACAATGAGCAGTTCTTC. Translated: CASSLGTSGNNEQFF.

This clone has more than one count but fewer than ten. The chain combines TRBV27 with TRBJ1-1; 7 nucleotides align to TRBD1. Trimming removed 8 bases from V and 2 bases from J; junction bases left unmatched: 5. The CDR3 is 13 residues long. Per germline, CDR1 MNHEY and CDR2 SMNVEV (reference sequence). The CDR3 bases are TGTGCCAGCTCTAACAGGGGAAACACTGAAGCTTTCTTT. This translates into CASSNRGNTEAFF.

The rearrangement uses TRBV11-1 and TRBJ2-2, with D possibly matching TRBD1 (5 bases). Germline loops: CDR1 SGHAT, CDR2 FQDESV (reference sequence). The CDR3 extends over 15 amino acids. V was shortened by 3 bases and J by 7 bases, with 15 bases between the two germline ends. CDR3 residues: CASSFIRETHGELFF. The CDR3, as DNA: TGTGCCAGCAGCTTCATCAGGGAAACTCACGGGGAGCTGTTTTTT.

This rearrangement joins TRBV5-4 to TRBJ1-3, with a weak D call TRBD1 (6 bases). V shed 4 bases and J shed 0 bases, with 14 bases lying between them. Germline CDR1 and CDR2: SGHNT and YYREEE (reference sequence). CDR3 size: 16 residues. CDR3 sequence reads: CASSPSGQSSGNTIYF. The DNA for the CDR3 is TGTGCCAGCAGCCCCTCCGGACAGAGCTCTGGAAACACCATATATTTT.

This clone occurred a few times. The chain carries TRBV9 and TRBJ2-1; D is undetermined. This CDR3 has 16 residues. The V gene lost 4 bases and the J gene lost 7 bases, with 21 bases spanning the gap. The germline V gene encodes CDR1 SGDLS and CDR2 YYNGEE. The CDR3 nucleotides read TGTGCCAGCAGCCCCCTGGAGCGACCCATAGGTAATGAGCAGTTCTTC. This sequence encodes CASSPLERPIGNEQFF.

The DNA of the CDR3 is TGTGCCAGCAGCGTAGGTTTGGGGCCCGGGGGGGATGAGCAGTTCTTC. This sequence encodes CASSVGLGPGGDEQFF. This chain uses TRBV9 with TRBJ2-1, with TRBD2 matching 8 bases. V lost 0 bases, J lost 8 bases, and 10 bases stayed unmatched. The germline V gene has CDR1 SGDLS and CDR2 YYNGEE. This CDR3 region has 16 residues.